The rows below give T cell receptor beta chains drawn from one sample of a study of T cell responses to AZD1222 COVID-19 vaccine. TCRdb's table, derived via immunoSEQ multiplex PCR, lists solely in-frame clones and lacks some. This sample has roughly 110,000 clones, with around 90% found just once. The source material was peripheral blood, sampled 28 days after the second AZD1222 dose. Source of these receptors: an adult who received the AZD1222 COVID-19 vaccine. Both conserved end residues are part of each CDR3. Each record gives: V gene, D gene, clone size, J gene, CDR3 protein, CDR3 DNA. A D gene is named only where the DNA matches it firmly. Expanded clones get a size class; other rows say once, few or many, or leave the size out.

V: TRBV28; D: -; size: -; J: TRBJ2-7; CDR3: CASSPTAIYEQYF; DNA: TGTGCCAGCAGCCCGACAGCTATCTACGAGCAGTACTTC
V: TRBV5-1; D: TRBD1; size: -; J: TRBJ2-7; CDR3: CASSLTGTGGEQYF; DNA: TGCGCCAGCAGCTTAACCGGGACAGGGGGCGAGCAGTACTTC
V: TRBV6-6; D: -; size: once; J: TRBJ2-1; CDR3: CASSKGGNEQFF; DNA: TGTGCCAGCAGCAAAGGTGGAAATGAGCAGTTCTTC
V: TRBV11-2; D: TRBD1; size: -; J: TRBJ1-1; CDR3: CASSLRQGNTEAFF; DNA: TGTGCCAGCAGCTTACGACAGGGGAACACTGAAGCTTTCTTT
V: TRBV4-3; D: TRBD2; size: -; J: TRBJ2-1; CDR3: CASSQDLGTSTYNEQFF; DNA: TGCGCCAGCAGCCAAGATTTAGGGACTAGCACCTACAATGAGCAGTTCTTC
V: TRBV5-4; D: -; size: -; J: TRBJ2-3; CDR3: CASSLGRGRTDTQYF; DNA: TGTGCCAGCAGCTTGGGGCGGGGCCGCACAGATACGCAGTATTTT
V: TRBV28; D: -; size: -; J: TRBJ1-1; CDR3: CASSSEGRMNTEAFF; DNA: TGTGCCAGCAGTTCCGAGGGACGGATGAACACTGAAGCTTTCTTT
V: TRBV12-3/TRBV12-4; D: -; size: -; J: TRBJ1-4; CDR3: CAVGASTNEKLFF; DNA: TGTGCCGTTGGGGCTTCAACTAATGAAAAACTGTTTTTT
V: TRBV7-8; D: TRBD1; size: -; J: TRBJ2-3; CDR3: CASSPRQGRGTDTQYF; DNA: TGTGCCAGCAGCCCTCGACAGGGTAGAGGCACAGATACGCAGTATTTT
V: TRBV7-6; D: -; size: -; J: TRBJ2-7; CDR3: CASSSRVSGLGEQYF; DNA: TGTGCCAGCAGCTCCCGTGTCAGTGGGCTGGGTGAGCAGTACTTC
V: TRBV6-5; D: -; size: -; J: TRBJ1-1; CDR3: CASLKANLETEQAFF; DNA: TGTGCCAGCCTGAAAGCCAACTTAGAGACGGAGCAAGCTTTCTTT
V: TRBV6-2/TRBV6-3; D: -; size: once; J: TRBJ1-1; CDR3: CASSFQGGTEAFF; DNA: TGTGCCAGCAGTTTTCAGGGAGGGACTGAAGCTTTCTTT
V: TRBV5-4; D: TRBD1; size: -; J: TRBJ2-7; CDR3: CASSFRTGGAEQYF; DNA: TGTGCCAGCAGCTTTAGGACAGGGGGCGCCGAGCAGTACTTC
V: TRBV20-1; D: -; size: -; J: TRBJ2-7; CDR3: CSAESYEQYF; DNA: TGCAGTGCAGAATCCTACGAGCAGTACTTC
V: TRBV5-1; D: TRBD2; size: -; J: TRBJ2-1; CDR3: CASSLGLAGVNEQFF; DNA: TGCGCCAGCAGCTTGGGACTAGCGGGGGTAAATGAGCAGTTCTTC
V: TRBV10-3; D: -; size: -; J: TRBJ1-1; CDR3: CAISGTIGNTEAFF; DNA: TGTGCCATCAGTGGGACAATAGGGAACACTGAAGCTTTCTTT
V: TRBV10-3; D: TRBD1; size: -; J: TRBJ1-2; CDR3: CAINTGEAGYGYTF; DNA: TGTGCCATCAATACAGGGGAGGCTGGCTATGGCTACACCTTC
V: TRBV19; D: -; size: once; J: TRBJ1-1; CDR3: CASSASTEAFF; DNA: TGTGCCAGTAGTGCCAGCACTGAAGCTTTCTTT
V: TRBV9; D: -; size: -; J: TRBJ1-1; CDR3: CASSARSSQGGTEAFF; DNA: TGTGCCAGCAGCGCCCGTTCTTCACAGGGCGGCACTGAAGCTTTCTTT
V: TRBV9; D: -; size: -; J: TRBJ2-3; CDR3: CASSVAPSEEDTQYF; DNA: TGTGCCAGCAGCGTAGCTCCTAGCGAGGAGGATACGCAGTATTTT
V: TRBV6-2/TRBV6-3; D: TRBD1; size: -; J: TRBJ2-1; CDR3: CASSYTGGVDEQFF; DNA: TGTGCCAGCAGTTACACAGGGGGTGTAGATGAGCAGTTCTTC
V: TRBV28; D: -; size: -; J: TRBJ1-1; CDR3: CASRPQMNTEAFF; DNA: TGTGCCAGCAGGCCCCAGATGAACACTGAAGCTTTCTTT
V: TRBV6-2/TRBV6-3; D: TRBD2; size: -; J: TRBJ2-7; CDR3: CASSGGGLRYEQYF; DNA: TGTGCCAGCAGCGGGGGGGGGCTCAGGTACGAGCAGTACTTC
V: TRBV5-1; D: -; size: -; J: TRBJ1-5; CDR3: CASSPDSPGIQPQHF; DNA: TGCGCCAGCAGCCCTGACTCGCCCGGGATTCAGCCCCAGCATTTT
V: TRBV18; D: -; size: few; J: TRBJ2-5; CDR3: CASSPTSEGLRETQYF; DNA: TGTGCCAGCTCACCCACGAGCGAGGGGTTACGGGAGACCCAGTACTTC
V: TRBV6-5; D: -; size: -; J: TRBJ2-7; CDR3: CASTTIGEYEQYF; DNA: TGTGCCAGCACCACTATAGGGGAGTACGAGCAGTACTTC
V: TRBV5-1; D: -; size: -; J: TRBJ1-2; CDR3: CASSLGLIREGNYGYTF; DNA: TGCGCCAGCAGCTTGGGTCTAATTCGGGAGGGAAACTATGGCTACACCTTC
V: TRBV5-6; D: -; size: -; J: TRBJ2-1; CDR3: CASSLNDWSYEQFF; DNA: TGTGCCAGCAGCTTGAACGACTGGTCCTACGAGCAGTTCTTC